The clone carrying this TCR beta chain was counted ten times or more. These data belong to a study of T cells in Graves' hyperthyroidism and ophthalmopathy. As for the study in general: The authors collected peripheral blood at initial diagnosis, before any treatment.

RNA transcripts served as the template for amplifying TCR beta CDR3 regions. HTBI primers drove first-round RT-PCR of the TCR CDR3. MiXCR, applied by TCRdb to the multiplex PCR reads, yields one record per CDR3 protein. The repertoire has about 400,000 distinct CDR3 sequences, less than 20% of them found once; the top ten carry around 7%. CDR1 LGHNT and CDR2 FRNRAP come from the germline V gene. V lost 0 bases and J lost 8, with 7 bases in between. This CDR3 contains 13 residues. The TCR was taken from a woman in her late teens or twenties with Graves' hyperthyroidism. V and J are TRBV12-5 and TRBJ1-4; weak D call: TRBD1 (5 bases). Material: blood. This chain's CDR3 is CASGLVRTEKLFF. CDR3 nucleotide sequence: TGTGCTAGTGGTTTGGTACGGACAGAAAAACTGTTTTTT.